The present entry profiles one T cell receptor beta chain with its context. In the original workflow: Reference gene primers were amplified, and this amplification served to estimate nucleated cell counts. The data were produced by immunoSEQ multiplex PCR, yet TCRdb's version contains in-frame clones alone and is incomplete. That table gives V, J and clone size, and the DNA gave D and trimming. The repertoire holds about 14,000 clones, with roughly nine tenths as singletons. The germline V and J ends were trimmed by 0 bases and 10 bases, with 10 bases remaining between them. Looked up from germline, CDR1 is SGHTA and CDR2 is FQGNSA. The CDR3 has 13 amino acids. This entry is derived from a study of blood T cell repertoires in COVID-19. For the study at large: The study drew acute and convalescent COVID-19 samples from the United States, Italy and Spain. PBMCs, B-cell-depleted T cells, or T cells were the source of the cDNA or gDNA that made up the material.

This TCR came from a man aged 45-65 years with active COVID-19. The sequencing sample was made of peripheral blood. The rearrangement links TRBV7-2 to TRBJ2-1, with D perhaps TRBD2 (6 bases). The CDR3 reads CASSLARAGEQFF. The CDR3 nucleotides read TGTGCCAGCAGCTTAGCGCGCGCGGGGGAGCAGTTCTTC.